This TCR beta chain was sequenced during a study of esophageal squamous cell carcinoma under preoperative chemotherapy. This CDR3 spans 16 amino acids. Germline values: CDR1 SGHTA, CDR2 FQGNSA. Study outcomes and limitations: Post-treatment tumor-infiltrating lymphocytes appeared partly derived from peripheral T cells migrating into the tumor. Tumor-infiltrating lymphocytes showed no significant post-chemotherapy TCR diversity increase, unlike peripheral T cells. Abundant clones tended to shrink rather than expand after paclitaxel-nedaplatin.

The time point denotes: before preoperative PTX-NDP chemotherapy. Preoperative chemotherapy with paclitaxel-nedaplatin was given to patients before surgery. TCRdb redid the calling of the PCR reads with MiXCR, one entry per CDR3 protein. Among just over 30,000 distinct CDR3 sequences listed, roughly half were seen once. This clonotype appeared a single time. Antigen specificity is unknown. At one end the junction does not follow the germline gene, possibly because of a read error. The specimen was taken from a patient given preoperative chemotherapy. This sequence originates from a human donor with esophageal squamous cell carcinoma. The donor label of this sample is uncertain. V is TRBV7-2 and J is TRBJ2-5; a weak D match, TRBD2 (6 bases). CDR3 sequence (DNA): TGTGCCAGCAGCTGGGCGGGGCGGGGTGACCAAGAGACTCAGTACTTC. It yields the protein CASSWAGRGDQETQYF.